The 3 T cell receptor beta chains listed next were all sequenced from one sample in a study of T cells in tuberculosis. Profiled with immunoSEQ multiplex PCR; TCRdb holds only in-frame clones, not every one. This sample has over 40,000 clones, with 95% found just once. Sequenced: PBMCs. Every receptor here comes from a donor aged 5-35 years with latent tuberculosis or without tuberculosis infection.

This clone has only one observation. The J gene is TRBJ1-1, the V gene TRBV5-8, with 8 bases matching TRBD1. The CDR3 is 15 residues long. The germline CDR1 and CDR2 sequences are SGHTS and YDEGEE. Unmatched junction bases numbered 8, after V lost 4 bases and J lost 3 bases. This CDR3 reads CASSRLDRGYTEAFF. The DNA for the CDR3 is TGTGCCAGCAGCAGACTTGACAGGGGCTACACTGAAGCTTTCTTT.

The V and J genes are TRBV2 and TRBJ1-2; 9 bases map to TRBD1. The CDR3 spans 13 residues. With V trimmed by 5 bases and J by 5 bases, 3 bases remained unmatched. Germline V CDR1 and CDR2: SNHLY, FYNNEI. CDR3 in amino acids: CASSYGTGYGYTF. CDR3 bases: TGTGCCAGCAGTTACGGGACAGGGTATGGCTACACCTTC.

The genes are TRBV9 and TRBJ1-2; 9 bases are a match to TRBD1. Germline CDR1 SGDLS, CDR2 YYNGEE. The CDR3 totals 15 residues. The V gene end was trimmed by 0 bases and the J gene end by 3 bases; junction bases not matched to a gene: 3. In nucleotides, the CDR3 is TGTGCCAGCAGCGTAGGGGGACAGGGTCACTATGGCTACACCTTC. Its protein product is CASSVGGQGHYGYTF.